A selection of T cell receptor beta chains follows, all from one sample in a study of T cells in localized non-small cell lung cancer. TCRdb's copy holds only in-frame clones and misses some; the assay was immunoSEQ multiplex PCR. The sample lists around 55,000 clones; approximately 86% were seen once. Sequencing used PBMCs, obtained before any cancer treatment. The receptors were sampled from a female donor with stage II lung adenocarcinoma. Both conserved end residues are part of each CDR3. The order of the fields is V gene, clone size, CDR3 protein. Not every row has a clone size; where given, it reads once, few, many or a size class.

TRBV9	NA	CASSVDPRGEAFF
TRBV5-1	NA	CASSAGQVMNTEAFF
TRBV4-1	NA	CASSPIPAVSYNEQFF
TRBV5-1	NA	CASSLGRDRRYWDEQYF
TRBV9	NA	CASSVGTYSYEQYF
TRBV7-9	NA	CASSLDRHIQYF
TRBV19	few	CASSIAGGNQPQHF
TRBV20-1	NA	CSASTDTQYF
TRBV5-1	NA	CASSLSGGLTDTQYF
TRBV19	NA	CASSTGTERSGYTF